This T cell receptor beta chain was obtained from a study of shared clonotypes between healthy human individuals. Study-level points and caveats: Naive subsets usually exceeded memory subsets in estimated richness. Non-shared clonotypes displayed generation probabilities falling below those of clonotypes present in all four donors. Few donors limited the genetic and exposure-history diversity represented.

This CDR3 has 16 amino acids. Trimming removed 5 bases at V and 0 bases at J, with 16 bases between. From germline, CDR1 is SEHNR and CDR2 FQNEAQ (reference sequence). Original data processing: Junction-only immunoSEQ sequences carried no quality scores, so filtering differed. Some clones are missing from TCRdb's copy, which holds only in-frame ones; the method was immunoSEQ multiplex PCR. That table gives V, J and clone size, and the DNA gave D and trimming. There are about 1.9 million clones in the sample; 85% to 95% occur only once, and about 1.7% lies in the top ten. Naive CD8 cells comprised CD45RO-negative, CCR7-positively selected cells, excluding terminally differentiated effector memory CD45RA+ cells. A word on this clone: Its target is not known.

The J gene is TRBJ2-5, the V gene TRBV7-9; the D call may be TRBD1 or TRBD2 (5 bases each). Sequenced: naive CD8+ T cells from PBMCs. The TCR originated in a man between 18 and 29 years old in good health. Some clones in this sample may be carry-over from other donors' samples. The CDR3 coding sequence is TGTGCCAGCAGCCCTAAGGGACCGCGGTACCAAGAGACCCAGTACTTC. Translated: CASSPKGPRYQETQYF.